Below, one T cell receptor (beta chain) is given with its context. Its antigen has not been determined. At one boundary the junction diverges from the germline segment, which might be a read error. Participants in the prospective study were enrolled through a virtual design, were aged about 18 to 89 years, and lived in under 25 United States geographic areas. Cohort assignment in the prospective study relied on participant-reported clinical history from a screening survey and a study questionnaire. Recovered participants in ImmuneRACE Cohort 3 were defined by two consecutive negative NP/OP PCR tests, clearance by a healthcare professional, or resolution of symptoms. Mobile phlebotomists in the prospective study collected whole blood, serum and a nasopharyngeal or oropharyngeal swab from every participant. Over an approximately 2-month period, participants in the prospective study had the option of providing additional blood draws and questionnaires. Blood samples from the prospective study were shipped frozen or at room temperature prior to DNA extraction.

Per the germline V gene (reference sequence), SGHNT is the CDR1 and YYREEE is the CDR2. There are 12 amino acids in the CDR3, from cysteine to phenylalanine inclusive. The CDR3 DNA has 36 bases and is translated from base 1. TCRbeta CDR3 regions were amplified from genomic DNA using the immunoSEQ Assay, a bias-controlled multiplex PCR. Per the source publication's procedure: Nucleated cell counts per sample were estimated from amplification of reference gene primers within the assay. Sequence reads were collapsed and filtered to measure the absolute abundance of every unique TCRbeta CDR3 rearrangement. For each sample, productive Simpson clonality was calculated by taking the square root of Simpson's diversity index across productive rearrangements. TCRdb mirrors the immuneACCESS table, restricted to in-frame sequences. Some clones are absent from its copies; in checked studies, under half trace to an unresolved V gene, and the reason for the others is unknown. V, J and clone size reflect that table, while D and trimming were determined from the DNA. The sample contains hundreds of thousands of clones, 88% of them found a single time. The top ten hold approximately 1% of the sample.

The data were taken from a study of blood T cell repertoires in COVID-19 (dated by TCRdb to the early 2020s). In the study overall: Samples from collaborators originated in the United States, Italy and Spain and spanned both the acute and convalescent phases of COVID-19. Deeply sampled blood TCRbeta repertoires from subjects exposed to, actively infected with, or recovered from COVID-19 were included in the dataset. The repertoires were released in a freely available public database intended as a resource for research on the immune response to SARS-CoV-2. The sample metadata nearly always contained a de-identified subject ID, COVID-19 status, age in years and sex. The prospective study material was composed of cDNA or gDNA derived from T cells, B-cell-depleted T cells, or PBMCs. Where HLA class I and class II types were available, the types were taken from metadata supplied by the sample provider, not from assay-based typing. The samples were drawn from the first 160 participants of the ongoing ImmuneRACE study and from 1,254 subjects provided by 6 global collaborators. Study-wide findings and limitations: The amount of clinical and demographic metadata varied by source and participant and was provided uncurated.

Sequences were obtained from PBMCs or T cells enriched from blood (not recorded which). The receptor comes from a woman between 25 and 40 years old who had recovered from COVID-19. The chain is made from TRBV5-4 and TRBJ1-2; 8 middle bases align to TRBD1. The nucleotide sequence is given as TGTGCCAGCAGCCCCGGACAGGGTTTAGCACTCTTC. This sequence encodes CASSPGQGLALF.